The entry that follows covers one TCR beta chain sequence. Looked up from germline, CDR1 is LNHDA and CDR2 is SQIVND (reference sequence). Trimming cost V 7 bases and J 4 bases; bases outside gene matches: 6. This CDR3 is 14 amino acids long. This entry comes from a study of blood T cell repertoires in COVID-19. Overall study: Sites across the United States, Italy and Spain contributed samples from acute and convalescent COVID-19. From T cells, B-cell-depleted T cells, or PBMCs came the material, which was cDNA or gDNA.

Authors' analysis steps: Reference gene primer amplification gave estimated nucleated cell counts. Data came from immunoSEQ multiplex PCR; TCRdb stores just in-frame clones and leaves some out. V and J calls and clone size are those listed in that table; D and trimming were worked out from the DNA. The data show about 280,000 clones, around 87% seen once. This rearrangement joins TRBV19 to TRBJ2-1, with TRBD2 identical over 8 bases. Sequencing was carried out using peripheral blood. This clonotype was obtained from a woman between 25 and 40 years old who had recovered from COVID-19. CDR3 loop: CASNLGRGYNEQFF. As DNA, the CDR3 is TGTGCCAGTAATCTCGGGAGGGGGTACAATGAGCAGTTCTTC.